One and the same sample provided the 25 T cell receptor beta chains below, sequenced in a study of PD-L1 blockade in urothelial cancer. Data came from immunoSEQ multiplex PCR; TCRdb stores just in-frame clones and leaves some out. The sample consists of around 70,000 clones, around four fifths of them appearing once. The specimen was PBMCs, collected around atezolizumab (anti-PD-L1) treatment. These receptors were collected from a man in his 70s with urothelial cancer.

The chain employs TRBV9 and TRBJ2-3; TRBD2 agrees at 13 bases. The CDR3 sequence is 18 residues long. Germline lookup yields CDR1 SGDLS and CDR2 YYNGEE. The V gene end was trimmed by 4 bases and the J gene end by 4 bases; junction bases not matched to a gene: 12. The CDR3 loop reads CASSWLPTSGRGSDTQYF. The CDR3 coding sequence is TGTGCCAGCAGCTGGTTGCCCACTAGCGGGAGGGGGTCAGATACGCAGTATTTT.

The DNA of the CDR3 is TGTGCCAGCAGTGAGGGGCCCTCTGAAGCTTTCTTT. Protein product: CASSEGPSEAFF. The chain combines TRBV25-1 with TRBJ1-1; D may be TRBD1 (5 bases). Trimming removed 3 bases from V and 6 bases from J, with 8 bases in between. This CDR3 spans 12 amino acids. Germline loops: CDR1 MGHDK, CDR2 SYGVNS.

The V call is TRBV5-1, the J call TRBJ2-1; the match to TRBD2 covers 8 bases. The CDR3 length is 14 residues. V dropped 5 bases and J dropped 4; count of bases not matched to a gene: 5. Germline CDR1 reads SGHRS; CDR2 reads YFSETQ. CDR3 amino acids: CASSFTSGYNEQFF. CDR3 DNA: TGCGCCAGCAGTTTCACTAGCGGTTACAATGAGCAGTTCTTC.

V and J are TRBV7-2 and TRBJ1-5, with TRBD1 identical over 7 bases. V was pared by 5 bases and J by 1 base, with 8 bases of the junction left unmatched. In germline, CDR1 is SGHTA, CDR2 FQGNSA. This CDR3 is 16 amino acids long. The DNA for the CDR3 is TGTGCCAGCAGCCCGATCGGGACAGTGAGCAATCAGCCCCAGCATTTT. This gives the protein CASSPIGTVSNQPQHF. Drawing the rest from reference TRBV7-2 and TRBJ1-5, the complete variable domain is GAGVSQSPSNKVTEKGKDVELRCDPISGHTALYWYRQSLGQGLEFLIYFQGNSAPDKSGLPSDRFSAERTGGSVSTLTIQRTQQEDSAVYLCASSPIGTVSNQPQHFGDGTRLSIL.

V is TRBV5-6 and J is TRBJ1-5; D possibly corresponds to TRBD1 (5 bases). Germline CDR1 and CDR2: SGHDT and YYEEEE. The CDR3 has 13 amino acids. Trimming cost V 6 bases and J 5 bases, with 12 bases left between them. This chain's CDR3 is CASKGWGDQPQHF. CDR3 sequence (DNA): TGTGCCAGCAAAGGCTGGGGGGATCAGCCCCAGCATTTT.

V and J are TRBV29-1 and TRBJ1-3; 10 bases match TRBD1. Losses at the gene ends were 7 bases for V and 2 bases for J; bases not matched to a gene: 5. The length of the CDR3 is 14 residues. CDR1 and CDR2 from the germline V gene are SQVTM and ANQGSEA. CDR3 DNA sequence: TGCAGCGGCCGGGACAGGGGTCCTGGAAACACCATATATTTT. Protein sequence: CSGRDRGPGNTIYF.

This clone appeared a few times. The chain has TRBV4-1 and TRBJ1-3; no definite D call. Germline V gene sequence: CDR1 MGHRA, CDR2 YSYEKL. CDR3 length: 16 residues. V gave up 0 bases and J gave up 0 bases, with 9 bases separating them. CDR3 region: CASSQDRGNSGNTIYF. The CDR3 coding sequence is TGCGCCAGCAGCCAAGATCGGGGAAACTCTGGAAACACCATATATTTT.

The genes are TRBV28 and TRBJ2-7, with TRBD1 matching over 8 bases. Germline V gene data show CDR1 as MDHEN and CDR2 as SYDVKM. There are 16 residues in the CDR3. Trimming cost V 5 bases and J 4 bases; bases outside gene matches: 13. The CDR3 nucleotides are TGTGCCAGCAGTAGAAACTCCCAGGACAGGGATTACGAGCAGTACTTC. Translated, it gives CASSRNSQDRDYEQYF.

The chain is built from TRBV5-4 and TRBJ2-1, with 7 bases that match TRBD1. V gave up 4 bases and J gave up 9 bases; unmatched junction bases: 7. The CDR3 has 13 amino acids. In germline, CDR1 is SGHNT, CDR2 YYREEE (reference sequence). The CDR3 nucleotides are TGTGCCAGCAGCGGCCCGGGACAGTCTGAGCAGTTCTTC. It is translated as CASSGPGQSEQFF. Variable domain in full (rest from reference TRBV5-4 and TRBJ2-1): ETGVTQSPTHLIKTRGQQVTLRCSSQSGHNTVSWYQQALGQGPQFIFQYYREEENGRGNFPPRFSGLQFPNYSSELNVNALELDDSALYLCASSGPGQSEQFFGPGTRLTVL.

In DNA, the CDR3 is TGTGCCAGCAGCCTCCAGGGTAGCGGGAAGGGAGATACGCAGTATTTT. Translated: CASSLQGSGKGDTQYF. The J gene is TRBJ2-3, the V gene TRBV7-2, with TRBD2 matching 8 bases. The trim removed 5 bases at V and 5 bases at J, leaving 12 bases unmatched. The CDR3 runs to 16 residues. Per the germline V gene, CDR1 is SGHTA and CDR2 is FQGNSA.

The J gene is TRBJ2-6, the V gene TRBV15, with D perhaps TRBD1 (5 bases). Germline CDR1 is LNHNV and CDR2 is YYDKDF (reference sequence). Trimming stripped 4 bases from V and 4 bases from J, with 11 bases between. The CDR3 sequence is 15 residues long. As DNA, the CDR3 is TGTGCCACCAGCACTGCAGGGTCCGGGGCCAACGTCCTGACTTTC. Encoded protein: CATSTAGSGANVLTF.

In DNA, the CDR3 is TGTGCCAGTATCGACAGGCAGAACACTGAAGCTTTCTTT. This encodes CASIDRQNTEAFF. This chain uses TRBV19 with TRBJ1-1; maybe TRBD1 (6 bases). Trimming cost V 7 bases and J 1 base, with 10 bases left between them. Germline assignment: CDR1 LNHDA and CDR2 SQIVND (reference sequence). CDR3 length: 13 residues.

V and J are TRBV19 and TRBJ2-7; 11 positions match TRBD1. V shed 10 bases, J shed 6 bases, and the junction held 14 bases outside the gene matches. CDR3 size: 15 residues. CDR1 is LNHDA, CDR2 SQIVND, per germline (reference sequence). The chain's CDR3 is CATGGSGTGGLEQYF. CDR3 DNA sequence: TGTGCCACCGGGGGTTCGGGGACAGGGGGACTCGAGCAGTACTTC.

The J gene is TRBJ1-1, the V gene TRBV15; TRBD1 might be the D (5 bases). V gave up 2 bases and J gave up 0 bases, with 13 bases separating them. From germline, CDR1 is LNHNV and CDR2 YYDKDF (reference sequence). CDR3 length equals 16 residues. In nucleotides, the CDR3 is TGTGCCACCAGCAGAACAGGCCGGCAGATGAACACTGAAGCTTTCTTT. This translates into CATSRTGRQMNTEAFF.

V usage is TRBV6-1 and J usage is TRBJ1-5; TRBD1 matches at 7 bases. The CDR3 sequence is 14 residues long. With V trimmed by 5 bases and J by 4 bases, 5 bases remained unmatched. The germline V gene has CDR1 MNHNS and CDR2 SASEGT. Here the CDR3 reads CASSRDRKNQPQHF. The CDR3 DNA reads as TGTGCCAGCAGTAGGGACAGAAAGAATCAGCCCCAGCATTTT.

This rearrangement joins TRBV14 to TRBJ2-3; 11 bases map to TRBD1. Germline values: CDR1 SGHDN, CDR2 FVKESK. The CDR3 runs to 13 residues. V lost 3 bases, J lost 14 bases, and 7 bases stayed unmatched. CDR3 DNA: TGTGCCAGCAGCCAGACCGGGACAGGGGGGTTGTATTTT. As protein: CASSQTGTGGLYF.

Here the CDR3 DNA reads TGTGCCAGCAGCGGGGGACTAGCGCTCAATGAGCAGTTCTTC. The encoded protein is CASSGGLALNEQFF. V and J are TRBV9 and TRBJ2-1, with 10 bases aligning to TRBD2. The CDR3 runs 14 residues. Germline V gene data show CDR1 as SGDLS and CDR2 as YYNGEE. J lost 6 bases, V lost 3 bases, and 3 bases had no gene match.

The rearrangement uses TRBV5-1 and TRBJ2-6, with 7 bases lining up with TRBD2. From germline, CDR1 is SGHRS and CDR2 YFSETQ. The CDR3 totals 15 residues. V dropped 7 bases and J dropped 0; count of bases not matched to a gene: 4. The DNA of the CDR3 is TGCGCCAGCGGGAGGGAGGGCTCTGGGGCCAACGTCCTGACTTTC. Translating gives CASGREGSGANVLTF. Variable domain in full (rest from reference TRBV5-1 and TRBJ2-6): KAGVTQTPRYLIKTRGQQVTLSCSPISGHRSVSWYQQTPGQGLQFLFEYFSETQRNKGNFPGRFSGRQFSNSRSEMNVSTLELGDSALYLCASGREGSGANVLTFGAGSRLTVL.

The chain carries TRBV28 and TRBJ2-7, with 9 bases matching TRBD1. Germline assignment: CDR1 MDHEN and CDR2 SYDVKM. Trimming took 6 bases from V and 2 from J; bases not matched to a gene: 8. This CDR3 is built from 15 residues. CDR3 sequence: CASSPTGTGTYEQYF. CDR3 bases: TGTGCCAGCAGCCCGACCGGGACAGGGACCTACGAGCAGTACTTC.

This sequence joins TRBV19 and TRBJ2-5; TRBD2 aligns across 9 bases. Germline V gene sequence: CDR1 LNHDA, CDR2 SQIVND (reference sequence). J gave up 10 bases and V 7 bases, and 13 bases lay outside the gene matches. The CDR3 sequence is 14 residues long. As DNA, the CDR3 is TGTGCCAGTACCGGGACTAGCCTTGGTGAAGGCCAGTACTTC. Translation gives CASTGTSLGEGQYF.

This chain uses TRBV19 with TRBJ2-2, with 10 nucleotides matching TRBD2. Germline V gene sequence: CDR1 LNHDA, CDR2 SQIVND (reference sequence). V lost 4 bases to trimming and J lost 6 bases; unmatched junction nucleotides: 8. The CDR3 totals 16 residues. This CDR3 reads CASSTRLAGQAGELFF. CDR3 coding DNA: TGTGCCAGTAGTACCAGACTAGCGGGCCAGGCCGGGGAGCTGTTTTTT.

V and J are TRBV6-1 and TRBJ1-5; 7 bases are a match to TRBD1. The CDR3 length is 15 residues. In germline, CDR1 is MNHNS, CDR2 SASEGT. V dropped 2 bases and J dropped 8; count of bases not matched to a gene: 9. The CDR3 DNA follows: TGTGCCAGCAGTGAAATGACAGGGACGGTGGAGCCCCAGCATTTT. This codes for CASSEMTGTVEPQHF.

The chain combines TRBV6-5 with TRBJ1-1, with a tentative D call TRBD1 (5 bases). The CDR3 length is 13 residues. The germline V and J ends were trimmed by 6 bases and 6 bases, with 14 bases remaining between them. Germline V lookup: CDR1 MNHEY, CDR2 SVGAGI. In DNA form, the CDR3 reads TGTGCCAGCAGGATCCGGGGGACGGCTGAAGCTTTCTTT. This encodes CASRIRGTAEAFF.

V gene TRBV28 combines with J gene TRBJ2-7; 7 positions match TRBD1. The CDR3 sequence is 15 residues long. V was pared by 3 bases and J by 5 bases, with 10 bases of the junction left unmatched. Germline V gene sequence: CDR1 MDHEN, CDR2 SYDVKM. The CDR3 region is CASSFPHAGTDEQYF. In DNA form, the CDR3 reads TGTGCCAGCAGTTTTCCTCATGCCGGGACAGACGAGCAGTACTTC.

This clone was detected only once. V gene TRBV4-1 combines with J gene TRBJ2-3; 9 positions match TRBD2. CDR1 and CDR2 from the germline V gene are MGHRA and YSYEKL. The junction had 0 bases not matched to a gene; V was cut back by 1 base and J by 1 base. The CDR3 is 15 residues long. CDR3 in DNA: TGCGCCAGCAGCCAAGGACTAGCGGGCACAGATACGCAGTATTTT. Translating gives CASSQGLAGTDTQYF.